This entry lists 21 T cell receptor beta chains sequenced from one sample in a study of CD8 T cells in ankylosing spondylitis. TCRdb reprocessed the 5' RACE reads with MiXCR, giving one entry per CDR3 protein. The repertoire consists of fewer than 250,000 distinct CDR3 sequences, with roughly a tenth occurring once and the leading ten covering less than 3%. The sample consisted of blood, either unsorted or a sorted T cell fraction (not recorded which). The origin of the receptors is a male donor with ankylosing spondylitis or in good health (not recorded which).

This chain uses TRBV12-2 with TRBJ2-1; TRBD2, the table's D call, was not compared with the DNA. TRBV12-2 is a pseudogene locus. The length of the CDR3 is 20 residues. CDR3 nucleotides: TGTGCAAGTCGCCAAAGGGGTATTGGGGGACTAGTGTCGTCCTACAATGAGCAGTTCTTC. It is translated as CASRQRGIGGLVSSYNEQFF.

This clonotype came up many times. This sequence joins TRBV27 and TRBJ2-3, with unresolved D. Deletions cut 6 bases from V and 4 bases from J, with 17 bases between. Germline lookup yields CDR1 MNHEY and CDR2 SMNVEV (reference sequence). This CDR3 is built from 15 residues. The CDR3 sequence is CASRPRPYLSDTQYF. CDR3 nucleotides: TGTGCCAGCAGACCCCGACCGTATTTGTCAGATACGCAGTATTTT.

In this sample, this clonotype turned up many times. The rearrangement joins TRBV7-8 to TRBJ2-3, with D unresolved. The CDR3 has 15 amino acids. In germline, CDR1 is SGHVS, CDR2 FQNEAQ. V lost 2 bases and J 0 bases, leaving 9 bases between the germline ends. The CDR3 sequence: CASSLQVSSTDTQYF. CDR3 nucleotide sequence: TGTGCCAGCAGCTTACAAGTGTCTAGCACAGATACGCAGTATTTT.

CDR3 sequence reads: CASSSQGQNTEAFF. The CDR3 DNA reads TGTGCCAGCAGCTCACAGGGGCAGAACACTGAAGCTTTCTTT. This chain uses TRBV7-9 with TRBJ1-1; 7 bases agree with TRBD1. CDR1 SEHNR and CDR2 FQNEAQ come from the germline V gene (reference sequence). V lost 4 bases, J lost 1 base, and 3 bases stayed unmatched. The CDR3 is 14 residues long.

This clonotype showed up many times. The chain has TRBV6-1 and TRBJ2-6, with D possibly TRBD1 on 6 matching bases. Per germline, CDR1 MNHNS and CDR2 SASEGT. With 4 bases removed from V and 1 base from J, the gap between germline ends came to 11 bases. This CDR3 contains 16 residues. DNA for the CDR3: TGTGCCAGCAGTGCACCACAGGGATCTGGGGCCAACGTCCTGACTTTC. This codes for CASSAPQGSGANVLTF.

CDR3 sequence: CASSPVSTGHHEQYF. CDR3 coding DNA: TGTGCCAGCTCCCCTGTTAGCACCGGCCACCACGAGCAGTACTTC. The rearrangement links TRBV7-2 to TRBJ2-7; D is undetermined. There are 15 residues in the CDR3. V was cut by 8 bases and J by 5 bases, with 22 bases left in between. Per the germline V gene, CDR1 is SGHTA and CDR2 is FQGNSA.

This clonotype has a count of ten or more. The chain combines TRBV27 with TRBJ2-5; 7 bases are a match to TRBD2. Germline values: CDR1 MNHEY, CDR2 SMNVEV (reference sequence). The CDR3 is made up of 13 amino acids. V lost 4 bases and J lost 2; bases outside the gene matches: 1. The CDR3 protein is CASSWGGQETQYF. As DNA, the CDR3 is TGTGCCAGCAGTTGGGGGGGGCAAGAGACCCAGTACTTC.

In its sample, this clonotype was seen many times. V and J are TRBV7-2 and TRBJ2-7, with D perhaps matching TRBD1 (6 bases). The CDR3 has 14 residues. CDR1 is SGHTA, CDR2 FQGNSA, per germline. The V end lost 5 bases, the J end lost 5 bases, and 16 bases lay between the germline ends. The CDR3 sequence is CASSIKQGTHEQYF. CDR3 in DNA: TGTGCCAGCAGCATAAAGCAGGGGACCCACGAGCAGTACTTC. Using reference TRBV7-2 and TRBJ2-7 for the parts outside the CDR3, the full variable domain is GAGVSQSPSNKVTEKGKDVELRCDPISGHTALYWYRQSLGQGLEFLIYFQGNSAPDKSGLPSDRFSAERTGGSVSTLTIQRTQQEDSAVYLCASSIKQGTHEQYFGPGTRLTVT.

This clonotype was counted ten times or more. The genes are TRBV5-1 and TRBJ2-3; D is perhaps TRBD2 (6 bases). The V gene's germline CDR1 is SGHRS and CDR2 YFSETQ. The CDR3 covers 15 residues. The germline V and J ends were trimmed by 4 bases and 2 bases, with 14 bases remaining between them. This CDR3 is CASSAGTPNTDTQYF. The CDR3 DNA follows: TGCGCCAGCAGCGCCGGGACTCCTAACACAGATACGCAGTATTTT.

The chain employs TRBV7-9 and TRBJ2-1, with 12 bases matching TRBD2. Per the germline V gene, CDR1 is SEHNR and CDR2 is FQNEAQ (reference sequence). The V segment lost 5 bases and the J segment 9 bases; nucleotides outside the gene matches: 11. The CDR3 covers 16 residues. CDR3 region: CASSPWTSGAPIEQFF. CDR3 nucleotide sequence: TGTGCCAGCAGCCCATGGACTAGCGGGGCCCCCATTGAGCAGTTCTTC.

This clonotype was counted once. This may arise from a read error, as a much more abundant clone is one base away. V usage is TRBV6-1 and J usage is TRBJ2-1; possible D gene TRBD2, 6 bases. V gave up 6 bases and J gave up 4 bases, with 19 bases separating them. The CDR3 runs to 16 residues. Germline CDR1 MNHNS, CDR2 SASEGT. CDR3 residues: CASSLNGSTTYNEQFF. CDR3 DNA sequence: TGTGCCAGCAGCCTCAACGGGAGTACTACATACAATGAGCAGTTCTTC.

This clonotype was counted at least ten times. The chain carries TRBV20-1 and TRBJ1-5, with TRBD1 as a possible D gene (5 bases). Deletions cut 3 bases from V and 7 bases from J, with 13 bases between. The CDR3 length is 13 residues. Germline V lookup: CDR1 DFQATT, CDR2 SNEGSKA (reference sequence). In DNA form, the CDR3 reads TGCAGTGCTAGGGGGGGACCAGGGCAGCCCCAGCATTTT. It specifies CSARGGPGQPQHF.

This clonotype has a single count. This chain connects TRBV7-9 to TRBJ1-2; D gene ambiguous. Germline-derived CDR1 and CDR2 are SEHNR and FQNEAQ (reference sequence). This CDR3 contains 15 residues. V was pared by 6 bases and J by 2 bases, with 16 bases between. DNA of the CDR3: TGTGCCAGCAGAGATATGAGGCTGGGCAACTATGGCTACACCTTC. This codes for CASRDMRLGNYGYTF.

There are many counts of this clonotype. The chain's CDR3 is CASSPTSGAPNEQFF. CDR3 nucleotides: TGCGCCAGCAGTCCCACTAGCGGGGCCCCCAATGAGCAGTTCTTC. The gene calls are TRBV5-1 and TRBJ2-1, with TRBD2 identical over 10 bases. V trimming: 5 bases; J trimming: 6 bases; junction bases outside the gene matches: 8. Germline loops: CDR1 SGHRS, CDR2 YFSETQ. The length of the CDR3 is 15 residues. The whole variable domain, filled in from reference TRBV5-1 and TRBJ2-1, reads KAGVTQTPRYLIKTRGQQVTLSCSPISGHRSVSWYQQTPGQGLQFLFEYFSETQRNKGNFPGRFSGRQFSNSRSEMNVSTLELGDSALYLCASSPTSGAPNEQFFGPGTRLTVL.

The genes are TRBV2 and TRBJ2-6; the D gene is possibly TRBD1 (5 bases). The V gene's germline CDR1 is SNHLY and CDR2 FYNNEI. Trimming pared 6 bases from V and 4 bases from J, leaving 10 bases between. The CDR3 has 14 amino acids. The CDR3 loop is CASSPNRGANVLTF. CDR3 sequence (DNA): TGTGCCAGCAGCCCTAACAGGGGGGCCAACGTCCTGACTTTC. The variable domain in full, with the rest retrieved from reference TRBV2 and TRBJ2-6, is EPEVTQTPSHQVTQMGQEVILRCVPISNHLYFYWYRQILGQKVEFLVSFYNNEISEKSEIFDDQFSVERPDGSNFTLKIRSTKLEDSAMYFCASSPNRGANVLTFGAGSRLTVL.

The chain links TRBV3-1 to TRBJ2-2; 8 positions agree with TRBD1. The CDR3 is 15 residues long. Germline CDR1 LGHDT, CDR2 YNNKEL (reference sequence). V shed 5 bases, J shed 5 bases, and the junction held 7 bases outside the gene matches. The CDR3 sequence: CASSTRTGRTGELFF. The CDR3 DNA reads as TGTGCCAGCAGCACTCGGACAGGGCGAACCGGGGAGCTGTTTTTT.

The sample holds many counts of this clonotype. This chain joins TRBV7-9 and TRBJ1-5; D not resolved. Trimming removed 1 base at V and 1 base at J, with 5 bases between. CDR3 size: 14 residues. Germline V gene data show CDR1 as SEHNR and CDR2 as FQNEAQ (reference sequence). CDR3 in DNA: TGTGCCAGCAGCTTAGACAAAAGCAATCAGCCCCAGCATTTT. Its protein is CASSLDKSNQPQHF.

This clonotype was detected ten times or more. The chain carries TRBV5-1 and TRBJ1-1; TRBD1 agrees at 8 bases. This CDR3 comprises 14 residues. J lost 3 bases, V lost 4 bases, and 5 bases had no gene match. Germline V gives CDR1 SGHRS, CDR2 YFSETQ. CDR3 sequence reads: CASSLDRGYTEAFF. For the CDR3, the DNA is TGCGCCAGCAGCCTCGACAGGGGATACACTGAAGCTTTCTTT.

In this sample, this clonotype turned up a few times. Written as DNA, the CDR3 is TGTGCCAGCAGCCAGGGACAGGGAGAAGCTTTCTTT. Its protein product is CASSQGQGEAFF. The rearrangement links TRBV25-1 to TRBJ1-1; 9 bases are a match to TRBD1. Germline V CDR1 and CDR2: MGHDK, SYGVNS. This CDR3 has 12 amino acids. Trimming took 6 bases from V and 8 from J; bases not matched to a gene: 4.

Ten or more counts support this clonotype. The V gene is TRBV7-2, the J gene TRBJ1-2; no firm D call. This CDR3 region has 12 residues. Trimming shortened V by 3 bases and J by 4 bases, and 6 bases separated the two germline ends. In germline, CDR1 is SGHTA, CDR2 FQGNSA. Here the CDR3 DNA reads TGTGCCAGCAGCTTCCGGGGCTATGGCTACACCTTC. It translates to CASSFRGYGYTF.

Only one count was recorded for this clonotype. For the CDR3, the DNA is TGTGCCAGCAGCAAAGACAGGAATAATCAGCCCCAGCATTTT. It specifies CASSKDRNNQPQHF. This sequence joins TRBV6-1 and TRBJ1-5; D may be TRBD1 (6 bases). Deletions cut 6 bases from V and 4 bases from J, with 13 bases between. From germline, CDR1 is MNHNS and CDR2 SASEGT. This CDR3 region has 14 residues.